This TCR beta chain was sequenced for a study of blood T cell repertoires in COVID-19. About the study: Samples came from the United States, Italy and Spain, spanning acute and convalescent COVID-19. Nucleic acid was either cDNA or gDNA, and it came from T cells, B-cell-depleted T cells, or PBMCs.

This CDR3 comprises 15 residues. Trimming shortened V by 6 bases and J by 0 bases, and 9 bases separated the two germline ends. Germline loops: CDR1 MNHEY, CDR2 SVGAGI. Authors' methods: Estimated nucleated cell counts came from reference gene primer amplification. Assay used: immunoSEQ multiplex PCR; TCRdb lists only in-frame clones, some missing. The V and J calls and clone size are taken from that table; D and trimming were inferred from the DNA. The table records about 67,000 clones, 70% to 90% of them present only once. This clone showed up just once. Sequencing input: peripheral blood. This chain joins TRBV6-5 and TRBJ2-6; weak D call: TRBD2 (5 bases). The sequence came from a man in his forties or fifties with active COVID-19. The CDR3: CASRTEASGANVLTF. CDR3 DNA sequence: TGTGCCAGCAGGACGGAGGCCTCTGGGGCCAACGTCCTGACTTTC.